One T cell receptor (beta chain) is described in this entry. CDR3 length equals 16 residues. In germline, CDR1 is KGHSH, CDR2 LQKENI. V was clipped by 0 bases and J by 4 bases; unmatched bases: 8. TCRdb passed the 5' RACE reads through MiXCR, listing each CDR3 protein once. The sample has a few hundred thousand distinct CDR3 sequences, less than 25% seen once. The source of the sample is a study of T-cell memory formation after mild COVID-19. The sequencing input was PBMCs or a T cell subset sorted from them (not recorded which). The sequence was obtained from a man between 18 and 29 years old who had mild COVID-19 (a few samples of this study predate the infection). Cell type and time point are not known. The chain recombines TRBV18 with TRBJ1-1; TRBD1 aligns across 7 bases. For the CDR3, the DNA is TGTGCCAGCTCACCACCCACTACAGGGGAGGGCACTGAAGCTTTCTTT. This gives the protein CASSPPTTGEGTEAFF.